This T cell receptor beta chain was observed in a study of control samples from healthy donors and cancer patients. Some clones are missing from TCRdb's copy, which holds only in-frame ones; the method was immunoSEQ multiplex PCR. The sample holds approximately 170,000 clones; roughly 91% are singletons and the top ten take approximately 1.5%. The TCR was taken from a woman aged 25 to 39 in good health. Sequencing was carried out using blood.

This chain's CDR3 is CASSSPGLAGGPGANVLTF. In nucleotides, the CDR3 is TGTGCCAGCAGTTCCCCGGGACTAGCGGGAGGGCCTGGGGCCAACGTCCTGACTTTC. The chain combines TRBV27 with TRBJ2-6, with TRBD2 matching 16 bases. Losses at the gene ends were 4 bases for V and 2 bases for J; bases not matched to a gene: 5. The germline V gene encodes CDR1 MNHEY and CDR2 SMNVEV (reference sequence). The CDR3 is 19 residues long.